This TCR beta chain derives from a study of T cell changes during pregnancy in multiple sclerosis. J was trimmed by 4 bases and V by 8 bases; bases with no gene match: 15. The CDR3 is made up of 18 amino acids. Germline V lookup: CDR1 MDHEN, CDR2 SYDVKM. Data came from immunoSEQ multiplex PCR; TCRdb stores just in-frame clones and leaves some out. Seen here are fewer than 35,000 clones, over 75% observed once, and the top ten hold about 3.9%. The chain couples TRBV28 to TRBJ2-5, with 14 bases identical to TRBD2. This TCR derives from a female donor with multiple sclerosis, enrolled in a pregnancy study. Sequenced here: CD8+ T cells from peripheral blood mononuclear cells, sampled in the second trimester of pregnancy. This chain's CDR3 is CASRTSGRSTGYLETQYF. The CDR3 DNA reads TGTGCCAGCCGGACTAGCGGGAGGTCCACGGGTTACTTAGAGACCCAGTACTTC.